Below, one TCR beta chain is given with its context. What antigen it recognizes has not been identified. No qualities accompany the bases; no much larger clone lies one base away. Genomic DNA was isolated from the sorted cells so that the TCRbeta CDR3 region could be sequenced. The immunoSEQ Assay was used to sequence the TCRbeta CDR3 regions. TCRdb re-hosts the immuneACCESS table, in-frame sequences only. Its copies lack some clones; in the studies checked, an unresolved V gene accounts for under half of them, and the cause for the rest is not known. This sample is represented by around 78,000 clones; around nine tenths of them were singletons. The top ten clones comprise roughly 0.23% of the sample. This entry is derived from a study of OX40 agonist ivuxolimab in advanced cancers. As for the study more broadly: Ivuxolimab was an agonistic, fully human IgG2 monoclonal antibody directed against OX40 (CD134), a costimulatory receptor. Intravenous ivuxolimab was administered to patients every 2 weeks at six dose levels: 0.01, 0.1, 0.3, 1.5, 3 and 10 mg/kg. Of the approximately 50 dose-escalation patients, hepatocellular carcinoma was present in approximately 20, melanoma in approximately 15, renal cell carcinoma in 9 and head and neck cancer in 9. The dose-escalation cohort was roughly 83% male with a mean age of about 54 years, ranging from about 23 to 85. Prior anti-PD-1, anti-PD-L1 or anti-CTLA-4 therapy was permitted, and roughly two fifths of dose-escalation patients had received checkpoint inhibitors. Three dose-escalation patients achieved partial responses, one with hepatocellular carcinoma and two with cutaneous melanoma. The point of sequencing TCRbeta in the periphery was to test whether ivuxolimab changed TCR sequence diversity and drove clonal T-cell expansion. The paper reports the monotherapy dose-escalation portion (N of about 50 patients) of the phase I ivuxolimab trial. Beyond this particular receptor, the publication reports: In partial responders in the 0.1-3.0 mg/kg groups, normalized peripheral clonal expansion was found to be among the lowest, especially among CD8+ T cells. The antigen specificity of the clonally expanded peripheral T cells was not determined. Low levels of normalized T-cell clonal expansion were also seen in some nonresponding patients. After ivuxolimab, expanded clones were on average more numerous among CD8+ T cells than among CD4+ T cells. Clonal expansion of both CD4+ and CD8+ blood T cells was observed from baseline to week 6 at doses 0.1 to 3.0 mg/kg.

Patients with autoimmune disease history or receiving systemic immunosuppression were excluded from the trial. In every dose cohort, peripheral blood was drawn for TCR sequencing at baseline, cycle 4 day 1, and cycle 7 day 1. Samples were obtained from an open-label, multicenter, first-in-human phase I dose-escalation trial of ivuxolimab. The trial enrolled adults with locally advanced or metastatic head and neck squamous cell, hepatocellular, melanoma or renal cell carcinoma. Before TCR sequencing, CD4+ T cells and CD8+ T cells from peripheral blood were sorted into separate populations. The germline V gene supplies CDR1 SGHVS and CDR2 FQNEAQ. Reading from cysteine to phenylalanine, the CDR3 counts 15 amino acids. The CDR3 DNA has 45 bases and is translated from base 1. V and J are trimmed by 5 bases and 3 bases, and the gene matches miss 7 bases of the junction.

This chain joins TRBV7-8 to TRBJ1-5, with TRBD1 matching 7 junction bases. This TCR was recovered from an adult with an advanced solid tumor such as melanoma, head and neck, liver or kidney cancer. The starting material was CD4+ or CD8+ T cells sorted from blood, obtained in a trial of the OX40 agonist ivuxolimab. The CDR3 protein is CASSAWDSSNQPQHF. Here is the DNA: TGTGCCAGCAGCGCCTGGGACAGCTCCAATCAGCCCCAGCATTTT.